This T cell receptor beta chain was identified in a study of beta chain features in type 1 diabetes. All of the isolated RNA was reverse transcribed, so expressed TCRB transcripts were sequenced. Sequencing used immunoSEQ multiplex PCR; TCRdb keeps in-frame clones, though not all of them. The data show about half a million clones, with approximately 28% seen just once and 0.05% to 0.07% held by the top ten. Germline CDR1 reads SQVTM; CDR2 reads ANQGSEA. V lost 2 bases and J 0 bases, leaving 17 bases between the germline ends. The CDR3 sequence is 17 residues long. This chain connects TRBV29-1 to TRBJ2-1; no clear D gene. The sequencing input was naive CD4+ T cells from blood. The sequence was collected from a man younger than 35 in good health. The CDR3 region has the DNA TGCAGCGTTGAACCCTCCCGGGTATCCGCCTCCTACAATGAGCAGTTCTTC. Translated, it gives CSVEPSRVSASYNEQFF.